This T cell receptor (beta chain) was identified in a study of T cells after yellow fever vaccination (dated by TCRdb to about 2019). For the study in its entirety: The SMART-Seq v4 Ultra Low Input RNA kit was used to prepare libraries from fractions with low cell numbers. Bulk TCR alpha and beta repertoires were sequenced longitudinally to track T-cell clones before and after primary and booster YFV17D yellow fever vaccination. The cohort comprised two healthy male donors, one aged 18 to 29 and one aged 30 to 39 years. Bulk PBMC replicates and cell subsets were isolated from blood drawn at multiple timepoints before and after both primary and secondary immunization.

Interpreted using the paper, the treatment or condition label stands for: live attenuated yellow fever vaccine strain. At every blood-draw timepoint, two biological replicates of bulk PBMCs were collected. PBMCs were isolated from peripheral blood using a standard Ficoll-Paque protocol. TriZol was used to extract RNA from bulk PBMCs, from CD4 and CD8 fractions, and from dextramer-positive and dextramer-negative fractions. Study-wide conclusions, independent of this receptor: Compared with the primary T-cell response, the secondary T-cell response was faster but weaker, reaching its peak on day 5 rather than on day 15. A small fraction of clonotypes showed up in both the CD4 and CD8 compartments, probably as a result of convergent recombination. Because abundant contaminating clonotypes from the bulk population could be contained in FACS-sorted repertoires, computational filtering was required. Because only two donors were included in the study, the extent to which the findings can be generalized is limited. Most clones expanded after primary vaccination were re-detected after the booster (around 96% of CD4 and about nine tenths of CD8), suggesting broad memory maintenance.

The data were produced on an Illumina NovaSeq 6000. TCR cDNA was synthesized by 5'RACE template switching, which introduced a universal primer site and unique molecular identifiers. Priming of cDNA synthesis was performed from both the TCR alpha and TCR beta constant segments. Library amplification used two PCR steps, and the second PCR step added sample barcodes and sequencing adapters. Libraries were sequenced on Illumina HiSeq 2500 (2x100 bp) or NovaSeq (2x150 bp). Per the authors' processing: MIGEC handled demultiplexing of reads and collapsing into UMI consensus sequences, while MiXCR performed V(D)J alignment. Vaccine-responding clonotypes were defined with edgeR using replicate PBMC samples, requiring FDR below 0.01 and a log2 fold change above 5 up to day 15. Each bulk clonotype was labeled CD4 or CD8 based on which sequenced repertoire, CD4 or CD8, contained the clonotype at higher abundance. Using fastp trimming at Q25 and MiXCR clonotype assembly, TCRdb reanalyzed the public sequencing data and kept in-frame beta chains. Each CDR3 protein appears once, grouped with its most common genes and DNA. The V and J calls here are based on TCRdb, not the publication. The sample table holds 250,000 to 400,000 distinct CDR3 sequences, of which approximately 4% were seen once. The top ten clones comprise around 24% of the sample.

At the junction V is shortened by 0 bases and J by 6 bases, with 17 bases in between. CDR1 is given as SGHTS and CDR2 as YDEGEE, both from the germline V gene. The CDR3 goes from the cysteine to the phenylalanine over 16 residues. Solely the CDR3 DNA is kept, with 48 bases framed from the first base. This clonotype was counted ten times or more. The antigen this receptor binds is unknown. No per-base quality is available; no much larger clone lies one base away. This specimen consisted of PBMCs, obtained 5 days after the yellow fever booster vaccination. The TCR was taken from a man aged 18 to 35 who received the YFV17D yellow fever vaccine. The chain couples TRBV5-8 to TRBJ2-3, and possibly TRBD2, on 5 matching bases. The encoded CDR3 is CASSLGYSGVADTQYF. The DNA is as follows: TGTGCCAGCAGCTTGGGGTATTCCGGGGTGGCGGATACGCAGTATTTT. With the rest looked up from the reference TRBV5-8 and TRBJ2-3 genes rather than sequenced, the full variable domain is EAGVTQSPTHLIKTRGQQATLRCSPISGHTSVYWYQQALGLGLQFLLWYDEGEERNRGNFPPRFSGRQFPNYSSELNVNALELEDSALYLCASSLGYSGVADTQYFGPGTRLTVL.